Below are 8 T cell receptor beta chains sequenced from a single sample in a study of T-cell reconstitution after alpha-beta-depleted transplantation in children. Unique molecular identifiers featured in how the TCRbeta library was prepared. TCRdb re-analysed the PCR reads in MiXCR, keeping a single row per CDR3 protein. The table lists fewer than 700,000 distinct CDR3 sequences, 20% to 25% of them singletons. This specimen consisted of PBMCs, mostly from graft donor cells, obtained 360 days after TCRalphabeta/CD19-depleted stem cell transplant. Source of these receptors: a boy under three years old who had a stem cell transplant for acute myeloid leukemia, so the T cells may come from the graft donor.

This clonotype showed up many times. This chain connects TRBV29-1 to TRBJ2-1, with 8 bases aligning to TRBD1. The germline CDR1 and CDR2 sequences are SQVTM and ANQGSEA. CDR3 length: 13 residues. V dropped 6 bases and J dropped 4; count of bases not matched to a gene: 5. In DNA, the CDR3 is TGCAGCGTGCAAGGACAGGGATACAATGAGCAGTTCTTC. It yields the protein CSVQGQGYNEQFF.

This clonotype has at least ten counts. The chain links TRBV21-1 to TRBJ2-7. TRBV21-1 is a pseudogene locus. This CDR3 comprises 17 residues. For the CDR3, the DNA is TGTGCCAACCCACCATGGTTGATCAATCCACCCCCCTACGAGCAGTACTTC. Translated: CANPPWLINPPPYEQYF.

This clonotype appeared a few times. The gene calls are TRBV20-1 and TRBJ2-1, with D perhaps given as TRBD1 or TRBD2 (5 bases each). The V end lost 5 bases, the J end lost 1 base, and 12 bases lay between the germline ends. CDR1 is DFQATT and CDR2 is SNEGSKA in the germline V gene (reference sequence). The CDR3 has 14 amino acids. The CDR3 loop reads CSAPGWGSYNEQFF. CDR3 nucleotide sequence: TGCAGTGCTCCAGGGTGGGGGTCCTACAATGAGCAGTTCTTC.

This clonotype occurred a few times. The genes are TRBV14 and TRBJ1-1, with 7 bases identical to TRBD1. The CDR3 has 16 residues. Germline trimming cut 1 base from V and 0 bases from J; bases unmatched to any gene: 5. CDR1 is SGHDN and CDR2 is FVKESK in the germline V gene. This CDR3 reads CASSQVPTGLNTEAFF. The CDR3 nucleotides are TGTGCCAGCAGCCAAGTCCCGACAGGGTTGAACACTGAAGCTTTCTTT.

This clonotype was counted a few times. The CDR3 sequence: CASATDRSPSPLHF. In nucleotides, the CDR3 is TGTGCCAGCGCGACGGACCGTAGCCCTTCACCCCTCCACTTT. The chain is built from TRBV18 and TRBJ1-6; D is unresolved. Trimming left V 8 bases short and J 9 bases short, with 17 bases between. This CDR3 comprises 14 residues. CDR1 is KGHSH, CDR2 LQKENI, per germline. Full variable domain (rest looked up from reference TRBV18 and TRBJ1-6): NAGVMQNPRHLVRRRGQEARLRCSPMKGHSHVYWYRQLPEEGLKFMVYLQKENIIDESGMPKERFSAEFPKEGPSILRIQQVVRGDSAAYFCASATDRSPSPLHFGNGTRLTVT.

The chain has TRBV6-1 and TRBJ2-7, with D perhaps matching TRBD1 (5 bases). Trimming removed 7 bases from V and 3 bases from J, with 16 bases in between. CDR3 length: 14 amino acids. Germline CDR1 and CDR2: MNHNS and SASEGT. Here the CDR3 reads CASIKGAGFYEQYF. CDR3 nucleotide sequence: TGTGCCAGCATAAAAGGGGCTGGTTTCTACGAGCAGTACTTC.

V gene TRBV20-1 combines with J gene TRBJ2-1, with D unresolved. Looked up from germline, CDR1 is DFQATT and CDR2 is SNEGSKA (reference sequence). The CDR3 is 13 residues long. V was pared by 3 bases and J by 6 bases, with 12 bases between. CDR3 nucleotide sequence: TGCAGTGCTAGTCTTACAGCCATCAATGAGCAGTTCTTC. Amino acid sequence: CSASLTAINEQFF.

The J gene is TRBJ2-5, the V gene TRBV6-2 or TRBV6-3; TRBD1 might be the D (5 bases). CDR1 is MNHEY and CDR2 is SVGEGT in the germline V gene. CDR3 size: 15 residues. Trimming took off 0 bases at V and 0 bases at J, with 8 bases between the two ends. This CDR3 is CASSYSGQYQETQYF. In nucleotides, the CDR3 is TGTGCCAGCAGTTACTCTGGACAATACCAAGAGACCCAGTACTTC.